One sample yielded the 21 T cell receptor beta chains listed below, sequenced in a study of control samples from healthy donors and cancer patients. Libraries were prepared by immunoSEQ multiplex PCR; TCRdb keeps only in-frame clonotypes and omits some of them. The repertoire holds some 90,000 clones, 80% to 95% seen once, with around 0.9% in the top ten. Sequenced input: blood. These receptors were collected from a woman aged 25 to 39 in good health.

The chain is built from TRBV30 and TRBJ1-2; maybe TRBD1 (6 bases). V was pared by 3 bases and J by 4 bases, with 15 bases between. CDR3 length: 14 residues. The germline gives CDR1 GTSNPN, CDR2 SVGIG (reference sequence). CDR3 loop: CAWRPQDSPYGYTF. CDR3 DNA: TGTGCCTGGAGACCACAGGACAGCCCCTATGGCTACACCTTC. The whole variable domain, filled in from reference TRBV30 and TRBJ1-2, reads SQTIHQWPATLVQPVGSPLSLECTVEGTSNPNLYWYRQAAGRGLQLLFYSVGIGQISSEVPQNLSASRPQDRQFILSSKKLLLSDSGFYLCAWRPQDSPYGYTFGSGTRLTVV.

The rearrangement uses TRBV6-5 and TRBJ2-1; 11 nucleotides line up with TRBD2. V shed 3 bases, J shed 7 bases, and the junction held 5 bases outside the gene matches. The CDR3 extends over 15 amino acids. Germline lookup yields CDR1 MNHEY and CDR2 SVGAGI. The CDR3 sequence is CASSYSGGAGNEQFF. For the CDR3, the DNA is TGTGCCAGCAGTTATAGCGGGGGGGCCGGGAATGAGCAGTTCTTC.

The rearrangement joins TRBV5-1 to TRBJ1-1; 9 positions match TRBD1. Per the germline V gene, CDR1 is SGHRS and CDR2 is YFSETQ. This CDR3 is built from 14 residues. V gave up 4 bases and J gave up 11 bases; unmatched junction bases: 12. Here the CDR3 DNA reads TGCGCCAGCAGCGGGCCGGGACAGGGATTAGGGGCTTTCTTT. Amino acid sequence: CASSGPGQGLGAFF.

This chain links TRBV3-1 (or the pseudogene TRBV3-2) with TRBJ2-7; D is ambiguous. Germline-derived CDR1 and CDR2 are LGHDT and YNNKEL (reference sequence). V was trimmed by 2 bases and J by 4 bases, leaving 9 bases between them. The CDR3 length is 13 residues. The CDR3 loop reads CASSQRVLYEQYF. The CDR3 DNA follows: TGTGCCAGCAGCCAACGGGTCCTTTACGAGCAGTACTTC.

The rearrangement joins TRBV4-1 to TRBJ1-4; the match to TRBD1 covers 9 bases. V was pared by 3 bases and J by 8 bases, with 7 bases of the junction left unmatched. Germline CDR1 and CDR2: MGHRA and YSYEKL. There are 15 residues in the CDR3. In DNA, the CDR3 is TGCGCCAGCAGCCACCTGACAGGGGGGGGAGAAAAACTGTTTTTT. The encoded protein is CASSHLTGGGEKLFF.

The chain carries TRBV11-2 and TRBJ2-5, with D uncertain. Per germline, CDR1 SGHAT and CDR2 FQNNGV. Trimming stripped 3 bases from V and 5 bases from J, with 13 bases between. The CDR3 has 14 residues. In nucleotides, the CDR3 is TGTGCCAGCAGCTTTACCAGAGGTTGGGAGACCCAGTACTTC. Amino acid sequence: CASSFTRGWETQYF.

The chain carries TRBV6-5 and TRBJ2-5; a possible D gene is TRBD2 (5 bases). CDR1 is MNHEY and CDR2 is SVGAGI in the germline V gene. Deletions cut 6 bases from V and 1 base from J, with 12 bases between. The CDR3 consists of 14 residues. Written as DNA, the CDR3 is TGTGCCAGCAGCAAAGGTCGGGGCCAAGAGACCCAGTACTTC. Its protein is CASSKGRGQETQYF.

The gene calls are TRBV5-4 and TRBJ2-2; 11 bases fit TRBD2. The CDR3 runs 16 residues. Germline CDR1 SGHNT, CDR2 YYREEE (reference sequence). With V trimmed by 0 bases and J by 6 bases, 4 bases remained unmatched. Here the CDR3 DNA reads TGTGCCAGCAGCTTGGGACTAGCGGGATGGGCCGGGGAGCTGTTTTTT. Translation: CASSLGLAGWAGELFF.

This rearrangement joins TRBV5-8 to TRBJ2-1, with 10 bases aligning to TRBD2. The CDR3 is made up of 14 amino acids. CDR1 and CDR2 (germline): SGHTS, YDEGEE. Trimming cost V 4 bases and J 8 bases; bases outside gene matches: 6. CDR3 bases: TGTGCCAGCAGCAGAGGACTAGCGGTACATGAGCAGTTCTTC. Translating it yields CASSRGLAVHEQFF.

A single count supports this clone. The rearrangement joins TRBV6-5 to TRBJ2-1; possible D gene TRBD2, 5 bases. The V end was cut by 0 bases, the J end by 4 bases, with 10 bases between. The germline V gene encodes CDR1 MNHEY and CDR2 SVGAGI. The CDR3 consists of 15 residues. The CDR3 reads CASSYSLDFYNEQFF. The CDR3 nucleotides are TGTGCCAGCAGTTACTCTCTGGACTTTTACAATGAGCAGTTCTTC.

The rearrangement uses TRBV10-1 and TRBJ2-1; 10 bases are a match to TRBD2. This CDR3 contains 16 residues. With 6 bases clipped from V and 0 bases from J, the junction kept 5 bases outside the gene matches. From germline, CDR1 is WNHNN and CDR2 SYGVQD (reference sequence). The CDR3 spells CASSGGLANSYNEQFF. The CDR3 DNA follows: TGCGCCAGCAGCGGGGGACTAGCGAACTCCTACAATGAGCAGTTCTTC.

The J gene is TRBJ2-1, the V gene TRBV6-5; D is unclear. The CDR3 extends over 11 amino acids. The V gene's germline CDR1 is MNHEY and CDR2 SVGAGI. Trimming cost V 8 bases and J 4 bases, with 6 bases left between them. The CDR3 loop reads CASEKYNEQFF. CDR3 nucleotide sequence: TGTGCCAGCGAAAAATACAATGAGCAGTTCTTC.

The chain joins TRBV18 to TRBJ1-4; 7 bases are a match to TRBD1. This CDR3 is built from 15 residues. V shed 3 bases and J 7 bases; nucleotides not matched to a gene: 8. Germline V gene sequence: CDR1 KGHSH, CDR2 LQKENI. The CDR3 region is CASSPQTGYGEKLFF. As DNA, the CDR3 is TGTGCCAGCTCACCCCAGACAGGGTACGGTGAAAAACTGTTTTTT. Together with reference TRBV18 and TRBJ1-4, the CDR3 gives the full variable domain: NAGVMQNPRHLVRRRGQEARLRCSPMKGHSHVYWYRQLPEEGLKFMVYLQKENIIDESGMPKERFSAEFPKEGPSILRIQQVVRGDSAAYFCASSPQTGYGEKLFFGSGTQLSVL.

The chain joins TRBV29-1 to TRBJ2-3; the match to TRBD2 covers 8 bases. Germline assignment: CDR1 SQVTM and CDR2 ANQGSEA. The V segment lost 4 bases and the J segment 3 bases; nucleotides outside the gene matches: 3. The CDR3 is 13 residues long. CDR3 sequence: CSVGREATDTQYF. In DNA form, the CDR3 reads TGCAGCGTTGGGCGGGAGGCGACAGATACGCAGTATTTT.

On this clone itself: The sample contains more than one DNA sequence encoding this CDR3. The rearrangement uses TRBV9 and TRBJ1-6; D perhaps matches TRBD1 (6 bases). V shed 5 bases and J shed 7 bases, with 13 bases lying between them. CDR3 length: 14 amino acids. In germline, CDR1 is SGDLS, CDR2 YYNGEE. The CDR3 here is CASSLTGINSPLHF. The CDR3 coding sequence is TGTGCCAGCAGTCTCACAGGGATCAATTCACCCCTCCACTTT. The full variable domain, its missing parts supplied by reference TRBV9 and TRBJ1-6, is DSGVTQTPKHLITATGQRVTLRCSPRSGDLSVYWYQQSLDQGLQFLIQYYNGEERAKGNILERFSAQQFPDLHSELNLSSLELGDSALYFCASSLTGINSPLHFGNGTRLTVT.

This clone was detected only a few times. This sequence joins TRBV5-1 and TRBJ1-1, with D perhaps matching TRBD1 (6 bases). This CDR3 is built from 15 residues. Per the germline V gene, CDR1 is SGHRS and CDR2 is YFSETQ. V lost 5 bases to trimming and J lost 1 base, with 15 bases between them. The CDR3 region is CASRKIGGGNTEAFF. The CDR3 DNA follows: TGCGCCAGCAGAAAGATAGGGGGTGGGAACACTGAAGCTTTCTTT.

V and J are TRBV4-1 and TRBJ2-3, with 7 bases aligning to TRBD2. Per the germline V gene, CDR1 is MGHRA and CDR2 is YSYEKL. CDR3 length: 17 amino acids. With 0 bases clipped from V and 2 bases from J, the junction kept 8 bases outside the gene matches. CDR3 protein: CASSQDLTGGSTDTQYF. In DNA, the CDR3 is TGCGCCAGCAGCCAAGATTTGACGGGAGGTTCCACAGATACGCAGTATTTT.

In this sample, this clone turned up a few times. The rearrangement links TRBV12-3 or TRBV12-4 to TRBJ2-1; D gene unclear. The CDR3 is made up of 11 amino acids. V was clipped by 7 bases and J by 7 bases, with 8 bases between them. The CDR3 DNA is TGTGCCAGCACCCAGGCAAATGAGCAGTTCTTC. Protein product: CASTQANEQFF.

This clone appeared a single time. CDR3 region: CASSKSGYEQYF. As DNA, the CDR3 is TGTGCCAGCAGCAAGTCAGGGTACGAGCAGTACTTC. The chain uses TRBV7-9 and TRBJ2-7; D possibly corresponds to TRBD1 (5 bases). Trimming removed 5 bases at V and 4 bases at J, with 9 bases between. Germline CDR1 reads SEHNR; CDR2 reads FQNEAQ (reference sequence). The CDR3 covers 12 residues.

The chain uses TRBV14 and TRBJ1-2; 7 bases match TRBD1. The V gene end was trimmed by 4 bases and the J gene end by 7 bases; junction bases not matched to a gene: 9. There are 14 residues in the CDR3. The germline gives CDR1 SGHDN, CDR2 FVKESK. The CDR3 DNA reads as TGTGCCAGCAGCCTAACGGGACAGTTTCTTGGCTACACCTTC. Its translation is CASSLTGQFLGYTF.

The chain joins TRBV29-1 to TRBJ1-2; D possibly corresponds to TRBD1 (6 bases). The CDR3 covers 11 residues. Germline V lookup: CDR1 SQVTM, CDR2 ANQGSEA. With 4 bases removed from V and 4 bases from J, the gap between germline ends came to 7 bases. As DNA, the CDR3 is TGCAGCGTTGGGGACACCTATGGCTACACCTTC. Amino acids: CSVGDTYGYTF.